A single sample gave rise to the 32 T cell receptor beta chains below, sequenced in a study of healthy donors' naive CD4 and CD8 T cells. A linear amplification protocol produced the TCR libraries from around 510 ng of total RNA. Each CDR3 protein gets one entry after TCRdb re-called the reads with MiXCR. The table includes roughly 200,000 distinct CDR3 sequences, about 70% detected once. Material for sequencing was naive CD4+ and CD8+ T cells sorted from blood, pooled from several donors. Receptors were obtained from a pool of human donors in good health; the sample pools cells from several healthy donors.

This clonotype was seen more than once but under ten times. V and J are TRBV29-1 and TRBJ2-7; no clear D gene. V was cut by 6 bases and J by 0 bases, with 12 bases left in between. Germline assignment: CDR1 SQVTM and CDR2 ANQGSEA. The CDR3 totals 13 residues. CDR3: CSVRVPSSYEQYF. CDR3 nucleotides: TGCAGCGTACGGGTTCCCAGCTCCTACGAGCAGTACTTC.

The CDR3 nucleotides read TGTGCCAGCAGCCCGGGACTAGCGGGGTTAACCTCCTACAATGAGCAGTTCTTC. Its translation: CASSPGLAGLTSYNEQFF. The chain has TRBV4-2 and TRBJ2-1; 13 positions agree with TRBD2. CDR3 length: 18 residues. After removal of 4 bases from V and 0 bases from J, the junction contained 6 bases not matched to a gene. CDR1 and CDR2 (germline): LGHNA, YNFKEQ.

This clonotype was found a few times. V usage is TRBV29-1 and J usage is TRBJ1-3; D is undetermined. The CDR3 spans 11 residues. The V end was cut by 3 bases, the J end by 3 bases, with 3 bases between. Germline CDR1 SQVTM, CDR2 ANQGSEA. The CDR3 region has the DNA TGCAGCGTTGATATTGGAAACACCATATATTTT. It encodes CSVDIGNTIYF.

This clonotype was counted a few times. This CDR3 is CASSPLGDTQYF. CDR3 nucleotides: TGTGCCAGCAGTCCCCTGGGAGATACGCAGTATTTT. The chain is built from TRBV27 and TRBJ2-3, with D hard to call. V was shortened by 5 bases and J by 5 bases, with 8 bases between the two germline ends. The CDR3 spans 12 residues. The germline V gene has CDR1 MNHEY and CDR2 SMNVEV (reference sequence).

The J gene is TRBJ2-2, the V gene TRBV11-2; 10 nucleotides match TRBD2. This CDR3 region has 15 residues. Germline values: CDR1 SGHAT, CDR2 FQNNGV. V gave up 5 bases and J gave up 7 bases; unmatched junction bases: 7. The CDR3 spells CASSHLAGVSGELFF. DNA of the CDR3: TGTGCCAGCAGCCATCTAGCGGGGGTTAGCGGGGAGCTGTTTTTT.

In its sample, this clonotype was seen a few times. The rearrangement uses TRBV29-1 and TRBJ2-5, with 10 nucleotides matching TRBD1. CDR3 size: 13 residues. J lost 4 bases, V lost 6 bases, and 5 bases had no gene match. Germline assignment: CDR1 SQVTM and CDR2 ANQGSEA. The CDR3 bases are TGCAGCGTCAGACAGGGGGCGGGAGAGACCCAGTACTTC. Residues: CSVRQGAGETQYF.

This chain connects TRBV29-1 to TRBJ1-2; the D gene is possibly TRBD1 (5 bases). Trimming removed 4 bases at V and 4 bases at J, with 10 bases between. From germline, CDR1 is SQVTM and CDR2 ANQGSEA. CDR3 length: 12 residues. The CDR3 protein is CSVGEGTYGYTF. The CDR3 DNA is TGCAGCGTTGGGGAGGGGACCTATGGCTACACCTTC.

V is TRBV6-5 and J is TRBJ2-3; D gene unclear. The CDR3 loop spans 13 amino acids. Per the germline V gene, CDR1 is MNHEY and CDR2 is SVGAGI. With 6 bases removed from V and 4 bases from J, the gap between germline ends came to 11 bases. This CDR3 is CASSPGQPDTQYF. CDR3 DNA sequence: TGTGCCAGCAGCCCCGGGCAACCAGATACGCAGTATTTT.

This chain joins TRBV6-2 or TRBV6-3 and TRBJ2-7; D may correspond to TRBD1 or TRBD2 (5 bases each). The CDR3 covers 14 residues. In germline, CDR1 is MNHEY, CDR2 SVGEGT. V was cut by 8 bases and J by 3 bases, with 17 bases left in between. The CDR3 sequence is CASGYRDHDYEQYF. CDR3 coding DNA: TGTGCCAGCGGGTACCGGGACCATGACTACGAGCAGTACTTC.

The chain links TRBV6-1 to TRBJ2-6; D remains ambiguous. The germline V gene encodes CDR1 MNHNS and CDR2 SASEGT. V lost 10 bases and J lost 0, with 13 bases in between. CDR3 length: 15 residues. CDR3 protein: CATGPAASGANVLTF. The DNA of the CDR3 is TGTGCCACCGGACCGGCGGCCTCTGGGGCCAACGTCCTGACTTTC.

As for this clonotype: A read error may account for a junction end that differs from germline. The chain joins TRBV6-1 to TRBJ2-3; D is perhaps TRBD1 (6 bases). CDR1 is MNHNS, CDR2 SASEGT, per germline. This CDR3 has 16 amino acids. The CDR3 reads CASSDIVGGDTDTHYF. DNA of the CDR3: TGTGCCAGCAGTGATATCGTTGGGGGCGACACAGATACGCACTATTTT.

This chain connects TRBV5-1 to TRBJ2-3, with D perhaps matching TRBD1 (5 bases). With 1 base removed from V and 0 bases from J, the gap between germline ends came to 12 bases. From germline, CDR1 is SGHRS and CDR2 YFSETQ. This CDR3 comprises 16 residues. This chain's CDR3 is CASSLRGSYSTDTQYF. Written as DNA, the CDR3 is TGCGCCAGCAGCTTGAGGGGCAGTTATAGCACAGATACGCAGTATTTT.

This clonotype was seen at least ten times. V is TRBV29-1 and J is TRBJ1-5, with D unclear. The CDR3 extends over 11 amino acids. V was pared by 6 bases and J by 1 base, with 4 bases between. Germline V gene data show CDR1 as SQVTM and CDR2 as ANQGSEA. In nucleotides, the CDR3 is TGCAGCGTGGTGAGCAATCAGCCCCAGCATTTT. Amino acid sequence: CSVVSNQPQHF.

CDR3 coding DNA: TGTGCCAGCAGGGATCTTCTTAGTTCCTACAATGAGCAGTTCTTC. It specifies CASRDLLSSYNEQFF. The rearrangement joins TRBV12-3 or TRBV12-4 to TRBJ2-1, with no clear D. V was cut by 6 bases and J by 1 base, with 13 bases left in between. There are 15 residues in the CDR3.

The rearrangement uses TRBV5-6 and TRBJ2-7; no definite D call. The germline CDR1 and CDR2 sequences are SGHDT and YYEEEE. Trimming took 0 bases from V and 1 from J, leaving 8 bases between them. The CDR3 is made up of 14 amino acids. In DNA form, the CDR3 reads TGTGCCAGCAGCTTGGTGCTGGGTTCCTACGAGCAGTACTTC. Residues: CASSLVLGSYEQYF.

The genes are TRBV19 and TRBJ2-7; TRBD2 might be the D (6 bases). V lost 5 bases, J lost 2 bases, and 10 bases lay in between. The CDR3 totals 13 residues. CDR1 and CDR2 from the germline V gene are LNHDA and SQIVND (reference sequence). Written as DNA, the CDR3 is TGTGCCAGTAGTTCTAGCGAAACCTACGAGCAGTACTTC. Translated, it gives CASSSSETYEQYF.

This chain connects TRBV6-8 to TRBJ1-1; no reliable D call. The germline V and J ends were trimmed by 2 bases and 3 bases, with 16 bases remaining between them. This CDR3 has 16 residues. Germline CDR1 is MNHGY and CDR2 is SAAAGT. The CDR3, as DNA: TGTGCCAGCAGTTACCCTCCGGCTGAGAGGGACACTGAAGCTTTCTTT. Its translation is CASSYPPAERDTEAFF.

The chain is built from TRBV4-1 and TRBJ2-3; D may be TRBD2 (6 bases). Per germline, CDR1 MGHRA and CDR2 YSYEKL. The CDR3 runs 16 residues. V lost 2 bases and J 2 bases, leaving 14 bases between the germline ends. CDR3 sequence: CASSQIPAGLTDTQYF. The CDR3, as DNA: TGCGCCAGCAGCCAAATCCCAGCGGGCCTCACAGATACGCAGTATTTT.

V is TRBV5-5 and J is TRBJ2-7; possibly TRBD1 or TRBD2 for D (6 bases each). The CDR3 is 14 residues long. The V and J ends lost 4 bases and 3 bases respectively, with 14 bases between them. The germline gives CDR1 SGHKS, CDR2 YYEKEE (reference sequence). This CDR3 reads CASSRRGELYEQYF. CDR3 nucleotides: TGTGCCAGCAGCAGGAGGGGGGAACTCTACGAGCAGTACTTC.

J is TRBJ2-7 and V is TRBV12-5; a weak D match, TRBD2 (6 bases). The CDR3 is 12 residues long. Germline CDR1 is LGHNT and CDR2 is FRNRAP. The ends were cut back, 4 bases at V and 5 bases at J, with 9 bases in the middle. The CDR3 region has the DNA TGTGCTAGTGGTTGGGCTAGCGACGAGCAGTACTTC. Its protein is CASGWASDEQYF.

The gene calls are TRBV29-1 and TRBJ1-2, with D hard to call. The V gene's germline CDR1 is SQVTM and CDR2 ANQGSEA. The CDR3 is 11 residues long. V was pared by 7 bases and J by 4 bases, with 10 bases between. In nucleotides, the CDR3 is TGCAGCGCGGCGGGCCTCTATGGCTACACCTTC. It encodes CSAAGLYGYTF.

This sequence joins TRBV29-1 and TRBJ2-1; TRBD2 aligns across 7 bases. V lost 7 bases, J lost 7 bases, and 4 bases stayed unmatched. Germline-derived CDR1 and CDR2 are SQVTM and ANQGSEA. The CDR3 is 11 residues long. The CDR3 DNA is TGCAGCGCCTTAGCGGGTAATGAGCAGTTCTTC. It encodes CSALAGNEQFF.

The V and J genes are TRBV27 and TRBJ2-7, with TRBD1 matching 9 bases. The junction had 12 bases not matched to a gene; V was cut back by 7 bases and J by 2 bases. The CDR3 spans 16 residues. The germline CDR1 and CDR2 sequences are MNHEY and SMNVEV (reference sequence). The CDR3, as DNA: TGTGCCAGCACCGCTTATTCCGGGACAGGGACCTACGAGCAGTACTTC. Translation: CASTAYSGTGTYEQYF.

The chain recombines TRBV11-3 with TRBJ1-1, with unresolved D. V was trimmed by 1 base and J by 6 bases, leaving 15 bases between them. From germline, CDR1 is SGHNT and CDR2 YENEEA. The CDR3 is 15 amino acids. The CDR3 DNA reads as TGTGCCAGCAGCTTAGGTGCACGGCTCCGGGCTGAAGCTTTCTTT. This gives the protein CASSLGARLRAEAFF.

In DNA, the CDR3 is TGTGCCAGCCGGACGGGCTCCTATAATTCACCCCTCCACTTT. It translates to CASRTGSYNSPLHF. This chain joins TRBV7-2 and TRBJ1-6; no definite D call. Germline assignment: CDR1 SGHTA and CDR2 FQGNSA. This CDR3 spans 14 amino acids. V lost 8 bases to trimming and J lost 0 bases, with 8 bases between them.

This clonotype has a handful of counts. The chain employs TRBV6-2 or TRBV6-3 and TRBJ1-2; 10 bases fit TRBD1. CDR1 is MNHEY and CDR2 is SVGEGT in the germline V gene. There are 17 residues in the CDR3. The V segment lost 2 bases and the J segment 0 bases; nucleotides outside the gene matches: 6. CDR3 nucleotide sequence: TGTGCCAGCAGTTACCTTATCGGACAGGGGGCTAACTATGGCTACACCTTC. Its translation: CASSYLIGQGANYGYTF.

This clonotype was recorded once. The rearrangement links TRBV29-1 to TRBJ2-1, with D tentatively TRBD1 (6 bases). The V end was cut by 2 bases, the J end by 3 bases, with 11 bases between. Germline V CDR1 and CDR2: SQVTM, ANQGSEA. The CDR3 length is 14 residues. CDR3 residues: CSVESQDSYNEQFF. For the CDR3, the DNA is TGCAGCGTTGAATCACAGGACAGCTACAATGAGCAGTTCTTC.

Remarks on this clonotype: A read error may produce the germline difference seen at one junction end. CDR3 DNA: TGTGCCAGCAGCTTAGCGGGAGGCCCGGGGACCGGGGAGCTGTTTTTT. Protein sequence: CASSLAGGPGTGELFF. This chain joins TRBV12-3 or TRBV12-4 and TRBJ2-2, with TRBD2 matching over 10 bases. CDR3 length: 16 amino acids.

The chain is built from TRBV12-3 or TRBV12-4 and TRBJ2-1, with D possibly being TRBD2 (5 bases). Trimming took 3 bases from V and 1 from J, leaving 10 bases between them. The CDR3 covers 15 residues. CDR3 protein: CASSFRETSYNEQFF. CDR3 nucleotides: TGTGCCAGCAGTTTTCGGGAAACGTCCTACAATGAGCAGTTCTTC.

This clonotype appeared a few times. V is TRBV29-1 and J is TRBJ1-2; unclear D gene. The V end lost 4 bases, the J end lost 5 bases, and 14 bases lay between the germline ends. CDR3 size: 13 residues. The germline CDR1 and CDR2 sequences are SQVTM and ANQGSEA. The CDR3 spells CSVVTPQDYGYTF. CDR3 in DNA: TGCAGCGTTGTTACCCCCCAGGATTATGGCTACACCTTC.

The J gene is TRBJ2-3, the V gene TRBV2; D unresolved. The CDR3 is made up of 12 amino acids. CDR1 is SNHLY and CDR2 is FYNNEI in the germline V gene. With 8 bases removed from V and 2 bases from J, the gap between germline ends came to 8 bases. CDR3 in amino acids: CASGQYTDTQYF. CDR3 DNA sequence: TGTGCCAGCGGGCAATACACAGATACGCAGTATTTT.

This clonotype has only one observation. Here the CDR3 DNA reads TGTGCCAGCAGTTCGGCCTTTTTAGCGGGAGTAGACAATGAGCAGTTCTTC. It yields the protein CASSSAFLAGVDNEQFF. The chain joins TRBV6-2 or TRBV6-3 to TRBJ2-1; 9 nucleotides align to TRBD2. CDR1 is MNHEY, CDR2 SVGEGT, per germline. The CDR3 contains 17 residues. J was trimmed by 5 bases and V by 4 bases; bases with no gene match: 12.